Listed here are 10 T cell receptor beta chains from one sample, sequenced in a study of blood T cells in healthy people across ages. Primers used in a second PCR of roughly 7 to 12 cycles were a sample-barcoded 5' primer and a J-beta primer mix. Via MiXCR, TCRdb re-called the 5' RACE reads, giving one row per CDR3 protein. The data show about 1.8 million distinct CDR3 sequences, around 50% seen once. The specimen was blood. These receptors were taken from a woman aged 40 to 49 in good health.

The J gene is TRBJ2-5, the V gene TRBV7-2, with 8 bases lining up with TRBD2. J lost 2 bases, V lost 0 bases, and 5 bases had no gene match. This CDR3 spans 16 amino acids. Germline V gives CDR1 SGHTA, CDR2 FQGNSA. For the CDR3, the DNA is TGTGCCAGCAGCTTAGCGGGGCGGGGGGCTCAAGAGACCCAGTACTTC. The encoded protein is CASSLAGRGAQETQYF. Combining the CDR3 with reference TRBV7-2 and TRBJ2-5 gives the whole variable domain GAGVSQSPSNKVTEKGKDVELRCDPISGHTALYWYRQSLGQGLEFLIYFQGNSAPDKSGLPSDRFSAERTGGSVSTLTIQRTQQEDSAVYLCASSLAGRGAQETQYFGPGTRLLVL.

The chain has TRBV10-3 and TRBJ2-7, with 10 nucleotides matching TRBD2. Near its end, the DNA agrees better with TRBJ2-4, so the J call may be wrong. This CDR3 is 17 amino acids long. Germline loops: CDR1 ENHRY, CDR2 SYGVKD. CDR3 protein: CAISEGTSGDSRGIQYF. The CDR3 region has the DNA TGTGCCATCAGTGAGGGTACTAGCGGGGACAGTCGGGGCATTCAGTACTTC.

The chain joins TRBV25-1 to TRBJ2-4; D perhaps matches TRBD2 (6 bases). The better agreement between TRBJ2-7 and the DNA end casts doubt on the J call. The CDR3 is made up of 13 amino acids. The V gene's germline CDR1 is MGHDK and CDR2 SYGVNS. The CDR3 DNA reads as TGTGCCAGCAGTGAATGGGGACTTTACGAGCAGTACTTC. This encodes CASSEWGLYEQYF.

This clonotype was detected a few times. The rearrangement uses TRBV13 and TRBJ2-7; 11 bases are a match to TRBD2. After removal of 1 base from V and 5 bases from J, the junction contained 1 base not matched to a gene. CDR3 length: 14 residues. Germline CDR1 is PRHDT and CDR2 is FYEKMQ (reference sequence). The CDR3, as DNA: TGTGCCAGCAGCTTAGTGACTAGCGGGGACGAGCAGTACTTC. Protein: CASSLVTSGDEQYF.

This clonotype was picked up a small number of times. J is TRBJ2-1 and V is TRBV7-8; 11 nucleotides align to TRBD1. Gene TRBJ2-7 matches the end of the DNA better, so the J call may be wrong. CDR3 size: 16 residues. Germline V gene lookup returns CDR1 SGHVS and CDR2 FQNEAQ. CDR3 nucleotide sequence: TGTGCCAGCAGCCCCTCCCGGACAGGGGGCTACAATGAGCAGTACTTC. It is translated as CASSPSRTGGYNEQYF.

This clonotype was observed a handful of times. The gene calls are TRBV15 and TRBJ2-1; D might be TRBD2 (7 bases). CDR3 length: 14 residues. V was cut by 5 bases and J by 8 bases, with 16 bases left in between. From germline, CDR1 is LNHNV and CDR2 YYDKDF (reference sequence). The CDR3 sequence: CATSLRGGLYEQFF. The CDR3 bases are TGTGCCACCAGCCTTAGGGGGGGTTTGTATGAGCAGTTCTTC.

V is TRBV20-1 and J is TRBJ2-7, with D possibly being TRBD2 (6 bases). V was trimmed by 2 bases and J by 2 bases, leaving 13 bases between them. The CDR3 has 14 residues. CDR1 is DFQATT, CDR2 SNEGSKA, per germline (reference sequence). DNA of the CDR3: TGCAGTGCTAGACGAGGAGGGGTAGCCTACGAGCAGTACTTC. It is translated as CSARRGGVAYEQYF.

As for this clonotype: An end of the junction does not agree with germline; a read error may underlie this. The V call is TRBV13, the J call TRBJ2-1; 7 nucleotides agree with TRBD1. Germline CDR1 PRHDT, CDR2 FYEKMQ (reference sequence). The CDR3 length is 19 residues. The CDR3 reads CACSLAHPTGTARANVQFF. The CDR3 coding sequence is TGTGCCTGCAGCTTAGCTCATCCTACCGGGACAGCAAGGGCGAATGTGCAGTTCTTC.

This clonotype has more than one count but fewer than ten. V and J are TRBV5-1 and TRBJ2-7, with D uncertain. The length of the CDR3 is 16 residues. Germline V CDR1 and CDR2: SGHRS, YFSETQ. V was shortened by 0 bases and J by 0 bases, with 13 bases between the two germline ends. The CDR3 loop reads CASSLVSGDFSYEQYF. CDR3 in DNA: TGCGCCAGCAGCTTGGTCTCAGGAGACTTCTCCTACGAGCAGTACTTC.

Regarding this clonotype: A junction boundary mismatches the germline segment, possibly from a read error. The chain is built from TRBV7-8 and TRBJ1-5; the D gene is possibly TRBD1 (6 bases). Germline-derived CDR1 and CDR2 are SGHVS and FQNEAQ. The CDR3 has 15 amino acids. The CDR3 is CASSSKTGYNQPQHF. In DNA, the CDR3 is TGTGCCAGCAGCTCGAAAACAGGGTACAATCAGCCTCAGCATTTT.